Below, one TCR beta chain is given with its context. The source of the sample is a study of blood T cell repertoires in COVID-19. Study background: Whether acute or convalescent, the COVID-19 samples came from the United States, Italy and Spain. PBMCs, B-cell-depleted T cells, or T cells were the source of the cDNA or gDNA that made up the material.

Germline CDR1 and CDR2: SGHRS and YFSETQ. V was clipped by 2 bases and J by 6 bases; unmatched bases: 6. This CDR3 has 14 amino acids. Authors' analysis steps: Nucleated cell number was recorded as an estimate derived from reference gene primer amplification. The protocol was immunoSEQ multiplex PCR, while the TCRdb copy is restricted to in-frame clones and leaves out a portion. V and J calls and clone size come straight from that table; D and trimming were deduced from the DNA. The sample contains nearly 25,000 clones, 81% of which appear only once. Sequenced sample: peripheral blood. V is TRBV5-1 and J is TRBJ1-1; TRBD1 aligns across 8 bases. This receptor was identified in a man aged 65-85 years with acute or convalescent COVID-19. The chain's CDR3 is CASSFNRGNAEAFF. The CDR3 DNA reads as TGCGCCAGCAGCTTCAACAGGGGGAATGCTGAAGCTTTCTTT.